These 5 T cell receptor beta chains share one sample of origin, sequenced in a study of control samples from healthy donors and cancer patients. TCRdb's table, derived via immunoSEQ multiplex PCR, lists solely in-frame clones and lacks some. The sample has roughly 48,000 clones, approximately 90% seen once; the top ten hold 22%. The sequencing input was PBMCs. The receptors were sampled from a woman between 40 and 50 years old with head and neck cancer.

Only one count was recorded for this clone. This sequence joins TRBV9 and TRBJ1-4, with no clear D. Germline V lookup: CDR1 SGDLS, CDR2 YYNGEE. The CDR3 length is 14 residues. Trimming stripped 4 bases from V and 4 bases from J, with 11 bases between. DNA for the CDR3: TGTGCCAGCAGCCCATACACTGGTAATGAAAAACTGTTTTTT. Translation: CASSPYTGNEKLFF.

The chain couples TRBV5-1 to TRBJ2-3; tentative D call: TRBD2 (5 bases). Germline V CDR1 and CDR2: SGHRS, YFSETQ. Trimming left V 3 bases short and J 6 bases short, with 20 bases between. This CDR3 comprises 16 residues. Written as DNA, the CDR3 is TGCGCCAGCAGCTCGGGGTATTTTGGTCGCGAGGATACGCAGTATTTT. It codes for CASSSGYFGREDTQYF.

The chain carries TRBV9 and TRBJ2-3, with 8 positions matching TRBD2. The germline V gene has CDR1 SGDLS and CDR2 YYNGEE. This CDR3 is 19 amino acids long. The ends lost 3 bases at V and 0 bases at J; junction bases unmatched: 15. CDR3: CASSAPRAGGPTSTDTQYF. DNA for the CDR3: TGTGCCAGCAGCGCCCCCAGGGCGGGGGGCCCAACTAGCACAGATACGCAGTATTTT.

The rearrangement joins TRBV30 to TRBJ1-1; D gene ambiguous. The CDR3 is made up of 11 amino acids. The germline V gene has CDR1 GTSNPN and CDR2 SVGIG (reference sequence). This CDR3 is CVGRRSAEAFF. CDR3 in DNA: TGTGTCGGAAGGCGATCCGCTGAAGCTTTCTTT. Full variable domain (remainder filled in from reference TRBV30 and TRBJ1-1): SQTIHQWPATLVQPVGSPLSLECTVEGTSNPNLYWYRQAAGRGLQLLFYSVGIGQISSEVPQNLSASRPQDRQFILSSKKLLLSDSGFYLCVGRRSAEAFFGQGTRLTVV.

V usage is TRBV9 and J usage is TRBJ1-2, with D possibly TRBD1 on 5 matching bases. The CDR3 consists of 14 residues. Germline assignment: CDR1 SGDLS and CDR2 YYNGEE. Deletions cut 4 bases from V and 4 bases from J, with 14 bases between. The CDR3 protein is CASSTLRGPYGYTF. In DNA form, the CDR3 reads TGTGCCAGCAGCACCCTCCGGGGACCCTATGGCTACACCTTC. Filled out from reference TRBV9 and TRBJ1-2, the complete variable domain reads DSGVTQTPKHLITATGQRVTLRCSPRSGDLSVYWYQQSLDQGLQFLIQYYNGEERAKGNILERFSAQQFPDLHSELNLSSLELGDSALYFCASSTLRGPYGYTFGSGTRLTVV.